This T cell receptor (beta chain) was captured by sequencing in a study of graft-versus-host responses after intestinal transplantation. Study summary: Transplant types were multivisceral, liver-intestinal, or isolated intestinal. Induction with anti-thymocyte globulin, then tacrolimus and steroids for three to four years, was given to all recipients. Study-level points and caveats: Researchers found GvH clones in recipient marrow, and some showed up first in ileum or blood.

The assay was immunoSEQ multiplex PCR, and TCRdb's table has in-frame clones only and misses some. Among about 88,000 clones listed, roughly nine tenths were seen once. For this clone: Its specificity is unknown.

Specimen: unstimulated CD4+ T cells sorted from spleen or lymph node cells, collected before intestinal transplant. The source of this sequence is a human donor who received an intestinal transplant.

The CDR3 sequence is CASSPGQAGDTQYF. The CDR3 DNA is TGTGCCAGCAGCCCAGGACAGGCCGGGGATACGCAGTATTTT. This chain joins TRBV7-3 and TRBJ2-3, with 7 nucleotides matching TRBD1. The CDR3 is made up of 14 amino acids. Germline V gene data show CDR1 as SGHTA and CDR2 as FQGTGA. Losses at the gene ends were 5 bases for V and 6 bases for J; bases not matched to a gene: 8.